This T cell receptor (beta chain) was identified during a study of shared clonotypes between healthy human individuals. Study results and limitations: Several donors held about 5% of naive CD4 clonotypes in common. Only blood underwent sampling, and tissue repertoires likely differ.

Measured with immunoSEQ multiplex PCR; TCRdb has only the in-frame clones, and not every one. The sample includes nearly 750,000 clones, roughly 72% seen only once; the top ten take under 2%. V gave up 5 bases and J gave up 4 bases; unmatched junction bases: 0. The V gene's germline CDR1 is SGHNT and CDR2 YYREEE (reference sequence). The CDR3 contains 13 residues. A note on this clone: Its specificity is not known.

The sequenced material came from memory CD4+ T cells sorted from blood. Subset of the sample: CD45RA-negative fraction. This chain uses TRBV5-4 with TRBJ2-2; TRBD1 aligns across 9 bases. The source is a woman aged 25 to 39 in good health. The DNA of the CDR3 is TGTGCCAGCAGGGACAGGGGCACCGGGGAGCTGTTTTTT. Amino acids: CASRDRGTGELFF.